Sequencing of this TCR beta chain was carried out in a study of blood T cell repertoires in COVID-19. Study summary: In each case, the material was cDNA or gDNA derived from T cells, B-cell-depleted T cells, or PBMCs.

Germline V gene lookup returns CDR1 LNHNV and CDR2 YYDKDF (reference sequence). Trimming removed 1 base at V and 2 bases at J, with 15 bases between. CDR3 length: 16 residues. Per the original data handling: Amplifying reference gene primers gave estimates of nucleated cell counts. TCRdb's table, derived via immunoSEQ multiplex PCR, lists solely in-frame clones and lacks some. D and trimming were read from the DNA, whereas the V and J calls and clone size are those reported in that table. The sample carries approximately 160,000 clones, more than 80% recorded once. Seattle's cohort entered during active infection and was followed longitudinally.

The gene calls are TRBV15 and TRBJ2-7, with D possibly TRBD1 on 5 matching bases. Sequenced: peripheral blood. This sequence was found in a woman in her sixties or seventies with COVID-19, enrolled during active disease. Here the CDR3 DNA reads TGTGCCACCAGCAGAGGTGGTGATTCAGGGACCTACGAGCAGTACTTC. Amino acid sequence: CATSRGGDSGTYEQYF.